Described below is a single T cell receptor (beta chain) sequence and its context. Its antigen is undetermined. No conserved phenylalanine or tryptophan ends this CDR3, so it is likely a read error. No cell sorting was done before RNA was extracted from the tissue. The data are from a study of tumor and adjacent non-tumor tissue in lung cancer. Study results and caveats: Significantly higher TCR diversity was found in tumor than normal lung. Patients with more diverse tumor TCRs had worse survival.

The germline gives CDR1 SQVTM, CDR2 ANQGSEA. CDR3 size: 12 residues. A modified ARM-PCR protocol with three rounds of nested PCR amplified TCRbeta. TCRdb itself ran the multiplex PCR reads through MiXCR, one entry per CDR3 protein. The sample has roughly 81,000 distinct CDR3 sequences, approximately 71% seen once. The chain couples TRBV29-1 to TRBJ2-3; no clear D gene. The source is a woman in her 70s with non-small cell lung cancer. The sample comprised lung tumor tissue. The CDR3 coding sequence is TGCAGTGTCTTCACAGGCACAGATACGCAGTATTCT. Its protein is CSVFTGTDTQYS.